These T cell receptor beta chains were read from a single sample in a study of shared clonotypes between healthy human individuals. Sequenced by immunoSEQ multiplex PCR; TCRdb stores in-frame clones only, minus some. This table holds 400,000 to 500,000 clones, around three quarters found once. The sample consisted of PBMCs. All receptors come from a middle-aged woman in good health. Some clones in this sample may be carry-over from other donors' samples. Each CDR3 is given with its conserved first and last residue. A D gene is named only where the DNA matches it firmly. For some rows the clone size is stated as once, few or many, or as a class when expanded; others skip it.

>.|TRBJ1-1|.|TRBV18
TGTGCCAGCTCACTACAGGGAGGGAACACTGAAGCTTTCTTT
CASSLQGGNTEAFF
>many|TRBJ1-1|TRBD1|TRBV11-2
TGTGCCAGCAGCACCTGGGGGACAGGGGGCACTGAAGCTTTCTTT
CASSTWGTGGTEAFF
>.|TRBJ2-7|.|TRBV7-2
TGTGCCAGCAGCTACAAACAGGGACCCGAGCAGTACTTC
CASSYKQGPEQYF
>.|TRBJ2-1|.|TRBV20-1
TGCAGTGCTAGAGATTCGAGGTGGCAGTTCTTC
CSARDSRWQFF
>.|TRBJ2-7|.|TRBV28
TGTGCCAGCAGTCTCCCCTTCTCCTACGAGCAGTACTTC
CASSLPFSYEQYF
>few|TRBJ2-7|TRBD2|TRBV2
TGTGCCAGCACCTTCGGTATGGGACTAGCATCCTACGAGCAGTACTTC
CASTFGMGLASYEQYF
>.|TRBJ1-2|TRBD1|TRBV6-1
TGTGCCAGCCAGACCGGACAGGGAAGTGGCTACACCTTC
CASQTGQGSGYTF
>.|TRBJ1-2|.|TRBV28
TGTGCCAGCAGTCCGGGGCGCCGCTATGGCTACACCTTC
CASSPGRRYGYTF
>.|TRBJ2-2|.|TRBV5-1
TGCGCCAGCAGCTTTGAAGAGACCAGAGTCACCGGGGAGCTGTTTTTT
CASSFEETRVTGELFF
>.|TRBJ1-5|TRBD1|TRBV2
TGTGCCAGCAGTGAACAGGGGGCTAATCAGCCCCAGCATTTT
CASSEQGANQPQHF
>.|TRBJ1-3|.|TRBV7-9
TGTGCCAGCAGCGCAGGAGGGCCTGGAAACACCATATATTTT
CASSAGGPGNTIYF
>.|TRBJ1-6|.|TRBV4-1
TGCGCCAGCAGCCAAGTCCCAGGGGACTCACCCCTCCACTTT
CASSQVPGDSPLHF
>.|TRBJ1-4|.|TRBV18
TGTGCCAGCTCACAACCGGGGGGCGAAAAACTGTTTTTT
CASSQPGGEKLFF
>.|TRBJ1-5|TRBD1|TRBV19
TGTGCCAGTGGGGGACAGGGCGGCAATCAGCCCCAGCATTTT
CASGGQGGNQPQHF
>.|TRBJ2-1|.|TRBV20-1
TGCAGTGCTAGCCCGAGGAATGAGCAGTTCTTC
CSASPRNEQFF
>.|TRBJ2-1|.|TRBV29-1
TGCAGCGTTGTTAGCTACAATGAGCAGTTCTTC
CSVVSYNEQFF
>.|TRBJ1-2|TRBD1|TRBV10-3
TGTGCCATCAGCGGACAGGGTCCCTATGGCTACACCTTC
CAISGQGPYGYTF
>.|TRBJ2-1|TRBD1|TRBV27
TGTGCCAGCAGCAAAAATGGACAGGCAAACAATGAGCAGTTCTTC
CASSKNGQANNEQFF
>once|TRBJ2-1|TRBD2|TRBV7-3
TGTGCCAGCAGCACGGGGACTAGCGGGAGCTATGGGATGAATGAGCAGTTCTTC
CASSTGTSGSYGMNEQFF
>.|TRBJ1-1|TRBD1|TRBV19
TGTGCCAGTAGTATGGGGGCCGGGACAGCTAACACTGAAGCTTTCTTT
CASSMGAGTANTEAFF
>.|TRBJ2-7|.|TRBV6-4
TGTGCCAGCAGTCCGGGACGGGACTACGAGCAGTACTTC
CASSPGRDYEQYF
>.|TRBJ2-1|TRBD2|TRBV30
TGTGCCTGGAGTTATTTAGGACTAGCGGGACACAATGAGCAGTTCTTC
CAWSYLGLAGHNEQFF
>.|TRBJ1-1|.|TRBV18
TGTGCCAGCTCACGAGGACAGAACACTGAAGCTTTCTTT
CASSRGQNTEAFF
>once|TRBJ1-3|.|TRBV6-5
TGTGCCAGCAGTTACTCGAGGTTGGGTTCTGGAAACACCATATATTTT
CASSYSRLGSGNTIYF
>.|TRBJ1-1|TRBD1|TRBV4-2
TGTGCCAGCAGCCAATACTCCGGGACAGGGCGAAACACTGAAGCTTTCTTT
CASSQYSGTGRNTEAFF
>.|TRBJ2-1|TRBD1|TRBV9
TGTGCCAGCAGCGTCCTTCCGGGACAGGGGAGCGATGAGCAGTTCTTC
CASSVLPGQGSDEQFF
>.|TRBJ2-7|TRBD2|TRBV28
TGTGCCAGCAGTTTACTAGCGGGAGCTACGCAGCAGTACTTC
CASSLLAGATQQYF
>.|TRBJ2-7|TRBD1|TRBV28
TGTGCCAGCCGGACAGGATCCTACGAGCAGTACTTC
CASRTGSYEQYF
>.|TRBJ2-3|.|TRBV9
TGTGCCAGCAGCGTAGGGATAGCAGCAGATACGCAGTATTTT
CASSVGIAADTQYF
>many|TRBJ2-1|TRBD2|TRBV7-6
TGTGCCAGCAGCTTAGGGACTAGCGGGGTTAATGAGCAGTTCTTC
CASSLGTSGVNEQFF
>once|TRBJ1-1|TRBD1|TRBV10-3
TGTGCCGCCGGACAGGGGGGCACTGAAGCTTTCTTT
CAAGQGGTEAFF
>.|TRBJ2-4|.|TRBV11-2
TGTGCCAGCAGCCTAGAGAGCGGTGCCAAAAACATTCAGTACTTC
CASSLESGAKNIQYF
>.|TRBJ2-2|.|TRBV11-2
TGTGCCAGCAGCTTACGGGTGGACGGCGGGGAGCTGTTTTTT
CASSLRVDGGELFF
>.|TRBJ2-2|.|TRBV4-3
TGCGCCAGCAGCCAAGACCAGGGCAGGGGTGGCACCGGGGAGCTGTTTTTT
CASSQDQGRGGTGELFF
>few|TRBJ1-2|.|TRBV7-2
TGTGCCAGCAGCCAATCGGCCGGTGTATATGGCTACACCTTC
CASSQSAGVYGYTF
>.|TRBJ2-3|TRBD2|TRBV7-8
TGTGCCAGCAGCTCCGGACTAGCGGAATACATTAGCACAGATACGCAGTATTTT
CASSSGLAEYISTDTQYF
>.|TRBJ2-7|TRBD1|TRBV10-2
TGCGCCACCCAAGACAGGGGGATTTACGAGCAGTACTTC
CATQDRGIYEQYF
>.|TRBJ1-1|.|TRBV30
TGTGCCACCAGACAGACCACTGAAGCTTTCTTT
CATRQTTEAFF
>.|TRBJ2-1|TRBD2|TRBV11-3
TGTGCCAGCAGCCCTGGACTAGCTTGGGACAATGAGCAGTTCTTC
CASSPGLAWDNEQFF
>.|TRBJ2-5|.|TRBV7-9
TGTGCCAGCAGTCAAAGTCGGGTGGAGACCCAGTACTTC
CASSQSRVETQYF
>.|TRBJ2-1|.|TRBV20-1
TGCAGTGCTGGGGACAAGCAGTTCTTC
CSAGDKQFF